This T cell receptor beta chain was sequenced for a study of blood T cells in healthy people across ages. Study-level findings and limits: The long-lived group displayed more naive CD4+ cells, plus higher diversity, than the aged donors did.

The CDR3 consists of 15 residues. Germline CDR1 is MDHEN and CDR2 is SYDVKM. It was with a sample-barcoded 5' primer and a J-beta primer mix that a second PCR of about 7 to 12 cycles was run. TCRdb independently ran MiXCR on the 5' RACE reads; one entry per CDR3 protein. Seen here are 800,000 to 950,000 distinct CDR3 sequences, around 29% observed once, and the top ten hold around 9.6%. This clonotype was detected only a few times. Its antigen is unknown. One end of the junction does not line up with germline, which may come from a read error. Another study also made use of these data, one on T cells of mothers and their children.

The sequence derives from a woman in her 40s in good health. The rearrangement links TRBV28 to TRBJ2-1, with D perhaps matching TRBD1 or TRBD2 (5 bases each). Sequencing input: blood. The CDR3 loop reads CVSSYLGAKGDEQFF. The CDR3 coding sequence is TGTGTCAGCAGTTATCTCGGGGCCAAAGGAGATGAGCAGTTCTTC.